Given below is one TCR beta chain in context. Germline V gene lookup returns CDR1 SGHTA and CDR2 FQGNSA. V lost 3 bases and J lost 6, with 14 bases in between. The CDR3 covers 14 residues. TCRdb re-derived calls from the RT-PCR reads in MiXCR, one entry per CDR3 protein. Of about 200,000 distinct CDR3 sequences in the sample, about 40% were seen once. The data derive from a study of patients and donors after allogeneic stem cell transplantation. V usage is TRBV7-2 and J usage is TRBJ1-1; D is unclear. The sequenced material came from blood, either unsorted or a sorted T cell fraction (not recorded which). The TCR originated in a human donor who was either an allogeneic HSCT recipient or a stem cell or donor lymphocyte infusion donor (not recorded which). It is not recorded whose cells these are; they may come from a transplant donor. CDR3 DNA: TGTGCCAGCAGCTTTTCGTTATCCCCGTCTGAAGCTTTCTTT. Translation gives CASSFSLSPSEAFF.